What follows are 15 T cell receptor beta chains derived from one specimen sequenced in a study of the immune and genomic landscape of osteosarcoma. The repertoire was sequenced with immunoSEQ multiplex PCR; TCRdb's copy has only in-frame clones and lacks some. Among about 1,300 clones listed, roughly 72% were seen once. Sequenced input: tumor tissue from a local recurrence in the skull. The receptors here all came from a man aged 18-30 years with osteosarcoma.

The CDR3 bases are TGTGCCAGCTCACCTCCGGACGGATATGGCTACACCTTC. This gives the protein CASSPPDGYGYTF. The chain combines TRBV18 with TRBJ1-2; D gene uncertain. This CDR3 has 13 amino acids. Trimming pared 3 bases from V and 5 bases from J, leaving 10 bases between. In germline, CDR1 is KGHSH, CDR2 LQKENI.

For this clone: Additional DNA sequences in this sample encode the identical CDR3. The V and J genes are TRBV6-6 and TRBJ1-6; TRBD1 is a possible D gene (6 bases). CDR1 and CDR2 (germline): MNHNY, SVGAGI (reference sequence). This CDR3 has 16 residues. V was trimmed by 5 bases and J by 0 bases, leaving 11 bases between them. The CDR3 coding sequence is TGTGCCAGCAGTCCGGGACATAGCTCCTATAATTCACCCCTCCACTTT. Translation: CASSPGHSSYNSPLHF.

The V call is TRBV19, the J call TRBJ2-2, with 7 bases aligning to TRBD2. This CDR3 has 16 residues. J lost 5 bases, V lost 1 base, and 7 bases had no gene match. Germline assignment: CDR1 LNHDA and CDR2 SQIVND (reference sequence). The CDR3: CASSIGSGGFTGELFF. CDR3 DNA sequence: TGTGCCAGTAGTATAGGGTCCGGGGGGTTTACCGGGGAGCTGTTTTTT.

CDR3 amino acids: CASGWRDSYNEQFF. The DNA for the CDR3 is TGTGCTAGTGGTTGGCGGGACAGCTACAATGAGCAGTTCTTC. The chain uses TRBV12-5 and TRBJ2-1, with D maybe TRBD1 (7 bases). V was shortened by 4 bases and J by 3 bases, with 10 bases between the two germline ends. Per germline, CDR1 LGHNT and CDR2 FRNRAP. CDR3 length equals 14 residues.

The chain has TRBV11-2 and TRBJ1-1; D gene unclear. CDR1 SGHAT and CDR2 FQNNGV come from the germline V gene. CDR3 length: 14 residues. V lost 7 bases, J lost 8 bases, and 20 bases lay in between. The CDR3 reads CASTLGRHRAEAFF. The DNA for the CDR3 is TGTGCCAGCACGCTCGGGCGCCACCGGGCCGAAGCTTTCTTT.

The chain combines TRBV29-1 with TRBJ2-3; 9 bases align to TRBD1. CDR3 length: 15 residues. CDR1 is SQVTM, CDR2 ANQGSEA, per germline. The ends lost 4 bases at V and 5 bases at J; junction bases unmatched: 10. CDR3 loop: CSVVVKGQGLDTQYF. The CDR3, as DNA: TGCAGCGTTGTTGTCAAAGGACAGGGGTTAGATACGCAGTATTTT.

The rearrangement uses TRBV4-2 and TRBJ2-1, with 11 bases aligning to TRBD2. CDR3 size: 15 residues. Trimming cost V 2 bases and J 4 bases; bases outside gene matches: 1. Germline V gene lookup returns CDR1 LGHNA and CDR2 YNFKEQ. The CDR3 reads CASSQLAGGYNEQFF. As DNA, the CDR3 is TGTGCCAGCAGCCAACTAGCGGGGGGTTACAATGAGCAGTTCTTC.

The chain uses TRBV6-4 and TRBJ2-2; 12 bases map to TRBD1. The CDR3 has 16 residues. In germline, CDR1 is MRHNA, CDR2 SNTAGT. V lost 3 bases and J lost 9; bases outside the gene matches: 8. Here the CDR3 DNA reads TGTGCCAGCAGTGATGGGACAGGGGGCCTCGAAAGGGAGCTGTTTTTT. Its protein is CASSDGTGGLERELFF.

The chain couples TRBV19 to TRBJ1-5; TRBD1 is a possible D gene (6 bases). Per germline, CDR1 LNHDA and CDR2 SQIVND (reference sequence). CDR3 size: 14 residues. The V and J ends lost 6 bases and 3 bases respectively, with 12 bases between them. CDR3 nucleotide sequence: TGTGCCAGTAGGACAGGACAGTTCAATCAGCCCCAGCATTTT. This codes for CASRTGQFNQPQHF. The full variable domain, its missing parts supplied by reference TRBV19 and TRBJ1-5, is DGGITQSPKYLFRKEGQNVTLSCEQNLNHDAMYWYRQDPGQGLRLIYYSQIVNDFQKGDIAEGYSVSREKKESFPLTVTSAQKNPTAFYLCASRTGQFNQPQHFGDGTRLSIL.

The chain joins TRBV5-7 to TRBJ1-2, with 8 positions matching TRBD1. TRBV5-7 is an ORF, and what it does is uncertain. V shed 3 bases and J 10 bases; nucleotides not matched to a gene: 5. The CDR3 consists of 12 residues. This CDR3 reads CASSWDRSDYTF. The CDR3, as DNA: TGTGCCAGCAGCTGGGACAGGTCAGACTACACCTTC.

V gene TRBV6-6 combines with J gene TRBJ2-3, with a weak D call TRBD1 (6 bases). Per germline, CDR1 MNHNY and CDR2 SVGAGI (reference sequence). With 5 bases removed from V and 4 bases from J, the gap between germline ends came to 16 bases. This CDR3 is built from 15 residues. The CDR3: CASSTTDRRADTQYF. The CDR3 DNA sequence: TGTGCCAGCAGTACGACGGACAGAAGGGCAGATACGCAGTATTTT.

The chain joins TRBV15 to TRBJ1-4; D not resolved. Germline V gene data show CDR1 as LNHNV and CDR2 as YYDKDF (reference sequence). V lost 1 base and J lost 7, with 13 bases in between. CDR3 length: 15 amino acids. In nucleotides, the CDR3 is TGTGCCACCAGCAGAGGGGCTTCAGGCGGTGAAAAACTGTTTTTT. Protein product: CATSRGASGGEKLFF.

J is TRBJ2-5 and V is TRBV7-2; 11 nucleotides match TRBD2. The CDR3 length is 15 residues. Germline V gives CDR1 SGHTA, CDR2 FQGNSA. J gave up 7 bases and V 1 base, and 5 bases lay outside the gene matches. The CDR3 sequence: CASSLGGGLAGTQYF. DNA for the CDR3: TGTGCCAGCAGCTTAGGAGGCGGACTAGCGGGGACCCAGTACTTC.

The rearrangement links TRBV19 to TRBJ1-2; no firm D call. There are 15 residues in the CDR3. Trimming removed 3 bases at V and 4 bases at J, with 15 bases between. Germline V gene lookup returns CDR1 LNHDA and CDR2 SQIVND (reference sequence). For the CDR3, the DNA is TGTGCCAGTAGTATCGGGCGGCAGTGGATCTATGGCTACACCTTC. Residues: CASSIGRQWIYGYTF.

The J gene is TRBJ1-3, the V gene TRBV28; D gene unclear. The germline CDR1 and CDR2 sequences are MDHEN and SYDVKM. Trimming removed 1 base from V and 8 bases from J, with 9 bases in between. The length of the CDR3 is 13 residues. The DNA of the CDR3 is TGTGCCAGCAGTTTATATGGGGTGGACACCATATATTTT. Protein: CASSLYGVDTIYF.